The present T cell receptor beta chain was sequenced within a study of T cells in Graves' hyperthyroidism and ophthalmopathy. Study as a whole: Peripheral blood was obtained at initial diagnosis, preceding any treatment.

Amplified TCR beta CDR3 regions derived from RNA transcripts. HTBI primers were employed in a first-round RT-PCR of the TCR CDR3. MiXCR, run by TCRdb on the multiplex PCR reads, gives a single entry per CDR3 protein. The sample lists approximately 590,000 distinct CDR3 sequences, about a sixth occurring once. Exclusion followed for patients with uncontrolled infection, other autoimmune disease, pregnancy or lactation. Thyroid ultrasound, orbital computed tomography, clinical symptoms, and serum thyroxine and TRAb underpinned diagnoses. This clonotype was detected ten times or more. Its target is not known. Trimming removed 3 bases from V and 0 bases from J, with 21 bases in between. CDR3 length: 19 residues. Germline loops: CDR1 MNHEY, CDR2 SMNVEV (reference sequence). Study-wide points: A median roughly six months before onset, the model predicted ophthalmopathy.

This TCR was sampled from a woman aged 25 to 39 with Graves' hyperthyroidism. The specimen was blood. This chain joins TRBV27 and TRBJ1-5, with D possibly TRBD1 on 5 matching bases. The CDR3 DNA follows: TGTGCCAGCAGTTTGGGCGGCCCTTTGGAGGGGCGTAGCAATCAGCCCCAGCATTTT. This gives the protein CASSLGGPLEGRSNQPQHF.